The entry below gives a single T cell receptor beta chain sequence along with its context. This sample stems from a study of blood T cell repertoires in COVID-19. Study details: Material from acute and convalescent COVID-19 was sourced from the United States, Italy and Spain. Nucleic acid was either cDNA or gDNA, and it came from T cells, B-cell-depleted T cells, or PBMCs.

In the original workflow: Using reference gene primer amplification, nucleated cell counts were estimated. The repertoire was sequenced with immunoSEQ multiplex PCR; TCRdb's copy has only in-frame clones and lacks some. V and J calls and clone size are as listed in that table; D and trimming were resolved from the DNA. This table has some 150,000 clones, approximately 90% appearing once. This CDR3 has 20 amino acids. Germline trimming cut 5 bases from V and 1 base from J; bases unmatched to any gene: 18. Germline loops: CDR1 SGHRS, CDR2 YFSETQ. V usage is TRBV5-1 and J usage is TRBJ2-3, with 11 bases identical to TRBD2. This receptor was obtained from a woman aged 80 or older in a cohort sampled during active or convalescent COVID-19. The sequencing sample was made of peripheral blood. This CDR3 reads CASRRYRLTSGGPGTDTQYF. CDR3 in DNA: TGCGCCAGCAGAAGGTATCGGTTAACTAGCGGGGGTCCCGGCACAGATACGCAGTATTTT.